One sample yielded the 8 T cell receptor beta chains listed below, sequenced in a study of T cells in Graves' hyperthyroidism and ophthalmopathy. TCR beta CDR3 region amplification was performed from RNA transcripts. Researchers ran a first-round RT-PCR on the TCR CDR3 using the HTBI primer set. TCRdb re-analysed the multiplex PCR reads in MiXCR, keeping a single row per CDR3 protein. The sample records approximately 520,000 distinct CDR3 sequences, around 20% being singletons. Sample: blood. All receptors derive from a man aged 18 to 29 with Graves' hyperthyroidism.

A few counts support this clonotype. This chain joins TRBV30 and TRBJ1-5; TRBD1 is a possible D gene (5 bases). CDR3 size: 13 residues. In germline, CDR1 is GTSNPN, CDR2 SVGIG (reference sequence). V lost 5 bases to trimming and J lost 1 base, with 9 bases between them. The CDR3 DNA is TGTGCCTGGGGCAGGGAGAGCAATCAGCCCCAGCATTTT. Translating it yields CAWGRESNQPQHF.

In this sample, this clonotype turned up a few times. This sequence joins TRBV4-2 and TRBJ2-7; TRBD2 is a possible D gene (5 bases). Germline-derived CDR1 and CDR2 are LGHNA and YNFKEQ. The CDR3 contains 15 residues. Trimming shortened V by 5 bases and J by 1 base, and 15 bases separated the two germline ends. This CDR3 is CASSFGRGKSYEQYF. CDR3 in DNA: TGTGCCAGCAGCTTCGGACGGGGAAAATCCTACGAGCAGTACTTC.

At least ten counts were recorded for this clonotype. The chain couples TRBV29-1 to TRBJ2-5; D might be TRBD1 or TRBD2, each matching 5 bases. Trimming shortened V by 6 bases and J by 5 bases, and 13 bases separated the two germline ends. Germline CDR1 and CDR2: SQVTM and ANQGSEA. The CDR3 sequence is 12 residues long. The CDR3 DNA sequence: TGCAGCGTAGATGGGGGTGCGGAGACCCAGTACTTC. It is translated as CSVDGGAETQYF.

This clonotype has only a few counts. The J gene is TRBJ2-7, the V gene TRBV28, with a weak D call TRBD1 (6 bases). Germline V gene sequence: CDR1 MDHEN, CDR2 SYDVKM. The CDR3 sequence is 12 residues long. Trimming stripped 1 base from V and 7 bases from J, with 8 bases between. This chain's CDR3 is CASSLLGQEQYF. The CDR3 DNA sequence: TGTGCCAGCAGTTTATTGGGACAAGAGCAGTACTTC.

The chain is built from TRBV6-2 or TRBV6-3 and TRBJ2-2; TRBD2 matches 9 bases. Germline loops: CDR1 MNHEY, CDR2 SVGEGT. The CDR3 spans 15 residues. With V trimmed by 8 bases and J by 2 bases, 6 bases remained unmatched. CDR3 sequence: CASSGLALNTGELFF. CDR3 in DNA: TGTGCCAGCTCTGGACTAGCGCTAAACACCGGGGAGCTGTTTTTT.

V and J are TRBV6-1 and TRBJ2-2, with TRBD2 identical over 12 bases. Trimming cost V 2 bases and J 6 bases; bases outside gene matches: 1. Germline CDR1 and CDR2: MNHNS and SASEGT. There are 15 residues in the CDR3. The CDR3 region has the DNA TGTGCCAGCAGTGAACTAGCGGGAGGGCCCGGGGAGCTGTTTTTT. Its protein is CASSELAGGPGELFF.

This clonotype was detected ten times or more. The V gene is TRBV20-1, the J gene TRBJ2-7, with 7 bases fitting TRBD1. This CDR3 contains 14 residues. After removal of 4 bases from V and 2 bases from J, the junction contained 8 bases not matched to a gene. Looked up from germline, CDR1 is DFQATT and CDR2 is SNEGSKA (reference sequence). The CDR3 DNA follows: TGCAGTGCTATCTCGGGACAGCTTACCTACGAGCAGTACTTC. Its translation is CSAISGQLTYEQYF.

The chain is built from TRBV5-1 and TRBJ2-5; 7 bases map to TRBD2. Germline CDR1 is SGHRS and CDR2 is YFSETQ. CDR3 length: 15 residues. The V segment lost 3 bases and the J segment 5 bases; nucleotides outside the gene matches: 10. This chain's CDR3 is CASSWRERGSETQYF. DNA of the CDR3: TGCGCCAGCAGCTGGAGGGAGCGGGGCTCGGAGACCCAGTACTTC.